The 19 T cell receptor beta chains listed next were all sequenced from one sample in a study of T cells in Graves' hyperthyroidism and ophthalmopathy. Researchers amplified the TCR beta CDR3 regions from RNA transcripts. HTBI primers drove first-round RT-PCR of the TCR CDR3. TCRdb reanalysed the multiplex PCR reads using MiXCR and keeps one entry per CDR3 protein. The table includes 640,000 or so distinct CDR3 sequences, approximately 15% detected once. The sequencing sample was made of blood. These receptors were collected from a woman younger than 35 with Graves' ophthalmopathy.

This clonotype has ten or more counts. The CDR3 DNA sequence: TGTGCCAGCAGCTTGGACAGGGGGCTGGGTACCGGGGAGCTGTTTTTT. Protein product: CASSLDRGLGTGELFF. This chain connects TRBV11-2 to TRBJ2-2, with 11 nucleotides matching TRBD1. V was pared by 3 bases and J by 5 bases, with 5 bases of the junction left unmatched. Germline CDR1 and CDR2: SGHAT and FQNNGV. The CDR3 loop spans 16 amino acids.

This clonotype came up many times. The gene calls are TRBV13 and TRBJ1-2; no reliable D call. From germline, CDR1 is PRHDT and CDR2 FYEKMQ (reference sequence). The CDR3 runs 13 residues. Deletions cut 0 bases from V and 2 bases from J, with 4 bases between. The CDR3 DNA follows: TGTGCCAGCAGCTTAGGGGTGAACTATGGCTACACCTTC. It codes for CASSLGVNYGYTF. The full variable domain, rest sourced from reference TRBV13 and TRBJ1-2, is AAGVIQSPRHLIKEKRETATLKCYPIPRHDTVYWYQQGPGQDPQFLISFYEKMQSDKGSIPDRFSAQQFSDYHSELNMSSLELGDSALYFCASSLGVNYGYTFGSGTRLTVV.

This clonotype was observed at least ten times. This chain links TRBV5-1 with TRBJ2-1, with a weak D call TRBD2 (6 bases). Germline V lookup: CDR1 SGHRS, CDR2 YFSETQ. Between the trimmed V and J ends, which lost 5 bases and 4 bases, there was a span of 13 bases. The length of the CDR3 is 14 residues. The CDR3 here is CASRLPGTYNEQFF. The CDR3 DNA is TGCGCCAGCAGGTTGCCAGGGACTTACAATGAGCAGTTCTTC. The whole variable domain, filled in from reference TRBV5-1 and TRBJ2-1, reads KAGVTQTPRYLIKTRGQQVTLSCSPISGHRSVSWYQQTPGQGLQFLFEYFSETQRNKGNFPGRFSGRQFSNSRSEMNVSTLELGDSALYLCASRLPGTYNEQFFGPGTRLTVL.

The chain combines TRBV6-5 with TRBJ1-5; D ambiguous. The CDR3 is 13 amino acids. In germline, CDR1 is MNHEY, CDR2 SVGAGI. Trimming left V 0 bases short and J 7 bases short, with 7 bases between. The CDR3 coding sequence is TGTGCCAGCAGTTACTCGAATAGCCAGCCCCAGCATTTT. Residues: CASSYSNSQPQHF.

This clonotype was recorded many times. The genes are TRBV11-3 and TRBJ2-1; tentatively, D is TRBD2 (6 bases). This CDR3 region has 13 residues. Deletions cut 5 bases from V and 7 bases from J, with 12 bases between. Germline V lookup: CDR1 SGHNT, CDR2 YENEEA. The CDR3 sequence: CASSPDAGNEQFF. The CDR3 nucleotides are TGTGCCAGCAGCCCGGACGCGGGGAATGAGCAGTTCTTC.

The chain couples TRBV5-6 to TRBJ2-2; D call uncertain. Germline CDR1 and CDR2: SGHDT and YYEEEE. V was cut by 5 bases and J by 7 bases, with 12 bases left in between. This CDR3 has 13 amino acids. CDR3 sequence: CASSPSGVGELFF. DNA for the CDR3: TGTGCCAGCAGTCCGAGTGGTGTCGGGGAGCTGTTTTTT.

The gene calls are TRBV28 and TRBJ2-2, with 10 bases lining up with TRBD1. The CDR3 has 16 amino acids. Unmatched junction bases numbered 10, after V lost 7 bases and J lost 5 bases. In germline, CDR1 is MDHEN, CDR2 SYDVKM. CDR3: CASTLPRTGGTGELFF. The CDR3 region has the DNA TGTGCCAGCACCCTACCGAGGACAGGGGGAACCGGGGAGCTGTTTTTT.

This clonotype was seen many times. This sequence joins TRBV20-1 and TRBJ1-2; TRBD1 is a possible D gene (6 bases). Germline loops: CDR1 DFQATT, CDR2 SNEGSKA (reference sequence). This CDR3 spans 12 amino acids. Trimming cost V 6 bases and J 2 bases, with 10 bases left between them. CDR3 sequence reads: CSASQGNYGYTF. In DNA, the CDR3 is TGCAGTGCCTCTCAGGGGAACTATGGCTACACCTTC.

This clonotype has more than one count but fewer than ten. The V and J genes are TRBV10-2 and TRBJ2-7; no firm D call. Germline V gives CDR1 WSHSY, CDR2 SAAADI. Trimming took 10 bases from V and 4 from J, leaving 14 bases between them. The CDR3 extends over 12 amino acids. The CDR3 sequence is CATQSEQYEQYF. For the CDR3, the DNA is TGCGCCACCCAGTCAGAGCAATACGAGCAGTACTTC.

The chain has TRBV4-2 and TRBJ2-2, with 7 bases lining up with TRBD1. With V trimmed by 0 bases and J by 1 base, 2 bases remained unmatched. The CDR3 has 16 residues. Germline loops: CDR1 LGHNA, CDR2 YNFKEQ. The DNA for the CDR3 is TGTGCCAGCAGCCAAGATCACAGGGGGAACACCGGGGAGCTGTTTTTT. It codes for CASSQDHRGNTGELFF.

This clonotype has at least ten counts. The rearrangement uses TRBV27 and TRBJ2-1; TRBD2 matches at 13 bases. This CDR3 region has 15 residues. V trimming: 4 bases; J trimming: 9 bases; junction bases outside the gene matches: 6. Germline assignment: CDR1 MNHEY and CDR2 SMNVEV (reference sequence). This chain's CDR3 is CASSSGLAGVVEQFF. The CDR3, as DNA: TGTGCCAGCAGTTCCGGACTAGCGGGAGTTGTTGAGCAGTTCTTC.

V is TRBV7-8 and J is TRBJ2-7, with 10 bases lining up with TRBD1. The junction had 3 bases not matched to a gene; V was cut back by 5 bases and J by 8 bases. CDR1 is SGHVS, CDR2 FQNEAQ, per germline. The length of the CDR3 is 12 residues. Here the CDR3 reads CASSRDRGQQYF. The CDR3 nucleotides are TGTGCCAGCAGCCGGGACAGGGGCCAGCAGTACTTC.

This clonotype was seen many times. The gene calls are TRBV30 and TRBJ1-3; no reliable D call. Germline V lookup: CDR1 GTSNPN, CDR2 SVGIG (reference sequence). The V end lost 4 bases, the J end lost 8 bases, and 9 bases lay between the germline ends. The CDR3 length is 11 residues. CDR3 nucleotides: TGTGCCTGGACCGGGAGCGACACCATATATTTT. It is translated as CAWTGSDTIYF.

The sample holds many counts of this clonotype. The rearrangement joins TRBV2 to TRBJ2-7, with 8 bases that match TRBD2. The CDR3 sequence is 14 residues long. With 6 bases clipped from V and 2 bases from J, the junction kept 6 bases outside the gene matches. Germline CDR1 SNHLY, CDR2 FYNNEI. This chain's CDR3 is CASRLAEGPYEQYF. Written as DNA, the CDR3 is TGTGCCAGCAGACTAGCGGAAGGGCCCTACGAGCAGTACTTC.

This clonotype was counted at least ten times. The V gene is TRBV11-3, the J gene TRBJ2-4; D not resolved. V was cut by 5 bases and J by 4 bases, with 12 bases left in between. CDR3 length: 14 residues. CDR1 is SGHNT, CDR2 YENEEA, per germline. CDR3 residues: CASSPISHKNIQYF. CDR3 coding DNA: TGTGCCAGCAGCCCTATTAGCCATAAAAACATTCAGTACTTC. Full variable domain (outside the CDR3, taken from reference TRBV11-3 and TRBJ2-4): EAGVVQSPRYKIIEKKQPVAFWCNPISGHNTLYWYLQNLGQGPELLIRYENEEAVDDSQLPKDRFSAERLKGVDSTLKIQPAELGDSAVYLCASSPISHKNIQYFGAGTRLSVL.

This clonotype was observed at least ten times. The gene calls are TRBV7-9 and TRBJ1-2; perhaps TRBD1 as D (6 bases). From germline, CDR1 is SEHNR and CDR2 FQNEAQ (reference sequence). The CDR3 is 15 amino acids. V lost 7 bases and J 2 bases, leaving 17 bases between the germline ends. This CDR3 reads CASTAAGGSNYGYTF. CDR3 DNA sequence: TGTGCCAGCACCGCTGCCGGGGGCAGCAACTATGGCTACACCTTC.

This clonotype was found many times. This chain uses TRBV7-6 with TRBJ2-6, with D hard to call. This CDR3 region has 12 residues. Germline V lookup: CDR1 SGHVS, CDR2 FNYEAQ. Trimming left V 4 bases short and J 8 bases short, with 6 bases between. The CDR3 sequence: CASSSPSNVLTF. CDR3 sequence (DNA): TGTGCCAGCAGCTCCCCGTCCAACGTCCTGACTTTC.

The V call is TRBV20-1, the J call TRBJ2-4; D unresolved. The CDR3 is made up of 11 amino acids. Per the germline V gene, CDR1 is DFQATT and CDR2 is SNEGSKA (reference sequence). Trimming took off 2 bases at V and 2 bases at J, with 1 base between the two ends. The CDR3 sequence is CSARTKNIQYF. CDR3 bases: TGCAGTGCTAGAACCAAAAACATTCAGTACTTC.

Only a few counts were recorded for this clonotype. This rearrangement joins TRBV28 to TRBJ1-4; 8 nucleotides agree with TRBD1. J lost 7 bases, V lost 5 bases, and 6 bases had no gene match. The CDR3 totals 14 residues. CDR1 and CDR2 (germline): MDHEN, SYDVKM. For the CDR3, the DNA is TGTGCCAGCAGTCCGAGACAGGGGATTGAAAAACTGTTTTTT. It is translated as CASSPRQGIEKLFF.